The rows below give T cell receptor beta chains drawn from one sample of a study of T cell changes during pregnancy in multiple sclerosis. Using immunoSEQ multiplex PCR, the repertoire was profiled, and TCRdb retains in-frame clones only, with some absent. The table includes about 41,000 clones, 90% detected once. Material: CD8+ T cells from peripheral blood mononuclear cells, obtained in the third trimester of pregnancy. These receptors were obtained from a female donor with multiple sclerosis, enrolled in a pregnancy study. CDR3s leave out the opening cysteine and the closing phenylalanine or tryptophan. D genes are given only for firm matches.

V,J,D,CDR3
TRBV11-2,TRBJ2-3,TRBD2,ASSSRMTSGGTDTQY
TRBV27,TRBJ2-7,NA,ASSYVSGSNYEQY
TRBV28,TRBJ2-5,TRBD2,ASSLIAGGIQETQY
TRBV19,TRBJ2-2,NA,ASSIHYRMGELF
TRBV4-3,TRBJ2-1,NA,ASSPGWLVQVDNEQF
TRBV6-5,TRBJ1-1,NA,ASSYLVEGNTEAF
TRBV5-6,TRBJ1-1,TRBD1,ASSWGQGNTEAF
TRBV27,TRBJ2-7,NA,ASSLTESYEQY
TRBV27,TRBJ2-7,TRBD2,ASSLGRGGTYEQY
TRBV11-3,TRBJ1-1,NA,ASSLGGRATEAF
TRBV7-8,TRBJ2-1,TRBD1,ASSYRGVNNEQF
TRBV27,TRBJ1-3,NA,ASSPYKSGNTIY
TRBV28,TRBJ2-5,NA,ASRGAGQETQY
TRBV2,TRBJ1-2,NA,ASTGGRTSYGYT
TRBV19,TRBJ2-1,NA,ASSIAGAYNEQF
TRBV7-9,TRBJ2-7,NA,ASSPGAEGTLD
TRBV11-1,TRBJ2-7,NA,ASSLGRIYEQY
TRBV28,TRBJ1-4,NA,ASSSPNEKLF
TRBV11-2,TRBJ1-2,NA,ASSLTPHPVADGYT
TRBV27,TRBJ1-1,NA,ASSYRGHHTEAF
TRBV6-6,TRBJ2-3,TRBD2,ASSGLADNTDTQY
TRBV2,TRBJ1-1,NA,ASRNTEAF